This is a list of T cell receptor beta chains from one sample in a study of blood T cell repertoires in COVID-19. Sequencing used immunoSEQ multiplex PCR; TCRdb keeps in-frame clones, though not all of them. The sample consists of approximately 46,000 clones, around 90% of them appearing once. Specimen: peripheral blood. The receptors here all came from a man aged 45 to 65 with active COVID-19. The CDR3 runs from the conserved cysteine through the conserved F or W. The D gene is left open where the match is weak. The size field is filled for only some rows; it gives once, few, many or a size class.

J | D | size | V | CDR3 | DNA
TRBJ1-6 | TRBD1 | - | TRBV9 | CASSPSAGDSNNSPLHF | TGTGCCAGCAGCCCCTCAGCGGGGGACAGCAATAATTCACCCCTCCACTTT
TRBJ1-3 | TRBD1 | - | TRBV7-6 | CASSLAVAGQGTGNTIYF | TGTGCCAGCAGCTTAGCGGTTGCAGGACAGGGAACTGGAAACACCATATATTTT
TRBJ2-2 | TRBD1 | medium-sized | TRBV10-3 | CATRGSGGIAGELFF | TGTGCGACCAGGGGGTCAGGGGGAATCGCCGGGGAGCTGTTTTTT
TRBJ2-7 | TRBD1 | - | TRBV10-3 | CAISDPGQVAYEQYF | TGTGCCATCAGTGACCCGGGACAGGTCGCTTACGAGCAGTACTTC
TRBJ2-4 | - | - | TRBV7-2 | CASSQSRENIQYF | TGTGCCAGCAGCCAGTCCCGGGAAAACATTCAGTACTTC
TRBJ2-7 | - | few | TRBV6-2/TRBV6-3 | CASSPTSYEQYF | TGTGCCAGCAGTCCGACATCCTACGAGCAGTACTTC
TRBJ2-5 | TRBD1 | - | TRBV9 | CASSEEGAVGQETQYF | TGTGCCAGCAGCGAAGAGGGGGCAGTGGGCCAAGAGACCCAGTACTTC
TRBJ1-6 | TRBD1 | - | TRBV7-2 | CASSLFIGGQGDSPLHF | TGTGCCAGCAGCTTATTTATTGGGGGACAGGGAGATTCACCCCTCCACTTT
TRBJ1-1 | - | - | TRBV10-3 | CAIRGGEGATEAFF | TGTGCCATCAGAGGAGGAGAGGGAGCCACTGAAGCTTTCTTT
TRBJ2-7 | TRBD1 | - | TRBV2 | CASRDQGQVPYEQYF | TGTGCCAGCAGGGACCAGGGACAGGTACCCTACGAGCAGTACTTC
TRBJ2-1 | TRBD1 | - | TRBV7-8 | CASSPSLRTGVNEQFF | TGTGCCAGCAGCCCAAGTCTCCGGACAGGGGTTAATGAGCAGTTCTTC
TRBJ1-1 | - | - | TRBV6-5 | CASSYSPGTTEAFF | TGTGCCAGCAGTTACTCCCCGGGTACCACTGAAGCTTTCTTT
TRBJ2-5 | TRBD2 | - | TRBV2 | CASDLGLAIKTQYF | TGTGCCAGCGACCTCGGACTAGCTATAAAGACCCAGTACTTC
TRBJ1-6 | TRBD1 | - | TRBV28 | CASLPVRTGYSPLHF | TGTGCCAGCCTACCAGTCAGGACAGGGTATTCACCCCTCCACTTT
TRBJ1-1 | - | - | TRBV7-2 | CASSGVMGRGTEAFF | TGTGCCAGCAGCGGAGTCATGGGGAGAGGCACTGAAGCTTTCTTT
TRBJ2-1 | TRBD2 | - | TRBV5-1 | CASSLGSGGPSSSYNEQFF | TGCGCCAGCAGCTTAGGCAGCGGGGGGCCCTCGAGCTCCTACAATGAGCAGTTCTTC
TRBJ2-1 | - | - | TRBV25-1 | CASRETGNEQFF | TGTGCCAGCAGGGAAACAGGGAATGAGCAGTTCTTC
TRBJ1-2 | - | - | TRBV18 | CASSPPGSNGYTF | TGTGCCAGCTCACCACCTGGGAGTAATGGCTACACCTTC
TRBJ2-2 | TRBD2 | - | TRBV6-1 | CASSDFAGANTGELFF | TGTGCCAGCAGTGATTTTGCGGGGGCGAACACCGGGGAGCTGTTTTTT
TRBJ2-2 | - | - | TRBV6-6 | CASSLGGPGTGELFF | TGTGCCAGCAGTCTCGGAGGCCCCGGCACCGGGGAGCTGTTTTTT
TRBJ2-2 | - | once | TRBV7-6 | CASSSQFTGELFF | TGTGCCAGCAGCTCCCAGTTCACCGGGGAGCTGTTTTTT
TRBJ1-2 | - | - | TRBV4-1 | CASSHYFDRRANYGYTF | TGCGCCAGCAGCCACTATTTCGACAGGCGAGCTAACTATGGCTACACCTTC
TRBJ1-2 | - | - | TRBV29-1 | CSVEAGPNYGYTF | TGCAGCGTTGAAGCAGGGCCTAACTATGGCTACACCTTC
TRBJ2-2 | TRBD1 | once | TRBV5-1 | CATRQGTNTGELFF | TGCGCCACTAGACAGGGGACGAACACCGGGGAGCTGTTTTTT
TRBJ1-1 | - | few | TRBV9 | CASSVGLQGYTEAFF | TGTGCCAGCAGCGTAGGGTTACAGGGTTACACTGAAGCTTTCTTT
TRBJ2-7 | TRBD2 | - | TRBV6-5 | CASSSSGGAPGEQYF | TGTGCCAGCAGCTCTAGCGGGGGGGCCCCCGGCGAGCAGTACTTC
TRBJ2-3 | TRBD1 | - | TRBV5-1 | CASVGTGGPDTQYF | TGCGCCAGTGTCGGGACAGGGGGACCAGATACGCAGTATTTT